Listed here is a single T cell receptor (beta chain). Its antigen is currently not known. Base qualities are not recorded, but no much larger clone differs from it by a single base. The sample belongs to a study of T cell responses to AZD1222 COVID-19 vaccine (dated by TCRdb to the early 2020s). For the study in its entirety: AZD1222 recipients given second doses at about 4 weeks or at about 12 weeks were pooled, since spike-specific TCR depth and breadth were not found to differ between the two schedules. TCR sequencing covered 233 trial participants: 200 to 210 given two doses of AZD1222 and about 26 given two doses of MenACWY control vaccine. Trial participants were enrolled into age subgroups of 18-55, 56-69 and 70-plus years, which contained about 160, 30 and 59 TCR-sequenced participants, respectively.

The CDR3 regions of human TCRbeta chains were analyzed by immunosequencing. Per the original workflow: TCRs in the repertoires were compared against a reference library of SARS-CoV-2-specific TCRs that had been generated with the MIRA antigen-specificity platform. Breadth meant the fraction of unique TCRs that were SARS-CoV-2-associated, whereas depth meant the fraction of total T cells that were SARS-CoV-2-associated. Using the MIRA data, every spike-specific TCR was mapped to the spike region that the TCR reacted to and assigned to either a CD4 or a CD8 class. Log10-transformed breadth and depth values were compared by one-way ANOVA with Sidak's multiple comparisons tests. Drawn from immuneACCESS, this table holds only the in-frame rearrangements with V and J called that TCRdb kept. Clones are partly lost; checked studies trace under half to an unresolved V gene and leave the rest unexplained. V and J calls and clone size follow that table, whereas D and trimming were derived from the DNA. The sample data list approximately 150,000 clones, and around 90% of these were observed just once. The biggest ten clones account for 2.5% to 3% of the sample.

Beyond this particular receptor, the publication reports: Reportedly, almost half of the unique spike-specific TCRs recognized epitopes lying outside the regions that are mutated in the B.1.351 and B.1.1.7 variants. Spike-specific TCR breadth and depth rose significantly after two AZD1222 doses compared with day 0 and with MenACWY recipients. In the small 56-69-year group, the increase in depth fell short of significance, most likely because of low power. Most participants were white British and females outnumbered males, and the authors suggested that clonal diversity may have been underestimated. Conclusions about previously exposed vaccinees are limited, since just six AZD1222 recipients were seropositive for SARS-CoV-2 at baseline. Because no day 14 peak-response samples were available, the repertoires could be characterized only after the peak T cell response. CD4 TCRs associated with the vaccine covered the entire spike protein, and the dominant responses were in regions 160-218 and 743-854.

The time point tag for this specimen amounts to: baseline before first vaccination. Vaccinee samples came from UK trials COV001 and COV002, including a single-blind randomized controlled phase 2/3 trial of AZD1222 (ChAdOx1 nCoV-19) in healthy adults. For TCRbeta chain sequencing, PBMC samples from trial participants were taken at day 0 and at day 28 after the second dose. At the junction V is shortened by 6 bases and J by 3 bases; bases outside the gene matches: 10. From the cysteine up to the phenylalanine, the CDR3 has a length of 15 residues. CDR3 DNA is the only sequence kept; it has 45 bases, read in frame from the first base. CDR1 and CDR2 are drawn from the germline V gene (reference sequence): LGHDT, YNNKEL.

The clonotype comes from an adult in good health. The chain couples TRBV3-1 (or the pseudogene TRBV3-2) to TRBJ1-1, with 7 middle bases fitting TRBD1. This specimen consisted of peripheral blood, obtained on day 0 of AZD1222 vaccination. The CDR3 protein is CASRDDRVLYTEAFF. The DNA is TGTGCCAGCAGGGATGACAGGGTGTTGTACACTGAAGCTTTCTTT.